These 4 T cell receptor beta chains came from one sample sequenced in a study of T cells in Graves' hyperthyroidism and ophthalmopathy (dated 2019 in TCRdb). Library generation was performed with multiplex PCR. Instrument on record: Illumina HiSeq 2000. The TCR beta CDR3 regions were amplified from RNA transcripts. A first-round RT-PCR of the TCR CDR3 used the HTBI primer set with the Qiagen OneStep RT-PCR kit. The public reads were quality trimmed at Q25 with fastp and then assembled into clones with MiXCR by TCRdb, keeping productive beta chains. Duplicate CDR3 protein sequences are folded into a single record with the most common DNA and genes. This sample holds a few hundred thousand distinct CDR3 sequences; about 13% were observed only once. The ten largest clones take up more than 20% of the sample. The sequenced sample was blood. The receptors derive from a young man with Graves' hyperthyroidism that later progressed to Graves' ophthalmopathy.

This clonotype was counted between two and nine times. The genes are TRBV11-3 and TRBJ2-6; D remains ambiguous. V dropped 0 bases and J dropped 0 bases, with 6 bases sitting between them. The CDR3 consists of 16 residues. Per germline, CDR1 SGHNT and CDR2 YENEEA. The CDR3 reads CASSLDSYSGANVLTF. In nucleotides, the CDR3 is TGTGCCAGCAGCTTAGACAGCTACTCTGGGGCCAACGTCCTGACTTTC.

The chain links TRBV18 to TRBJ1-2; TRBD1 matches at 8 bases. The CDR3 is made up of 15 amino acids. J gave up 0 bases and V 3 bases, and 3 bases lay outside the gene matches. Germline CDR1 and CDR2: KGHSH and LQKENI. CDR3 in amino acids: CASSPRTGTNYGYTF. Written as DNA, the CDR3 is TGTGCCAGCTCACCGAGGACAGGGACTAACTATGGCTACACCTTC. Drawing the rest from reference TRBV18 and TRBJ1-2, the complete variable domain is NAGVMQNPRHLVRRRGQEARLRCSPMKGHSHVYWYRQLPEEGLKFMVYLQKENIIDESGMPKERFSAEFPKEGPSILRIQQVVRGDSAAYFCASSPRTGTNYGYTFGSGTRLTVV.

The rearrangement uses TRBV4-2 and TRBJ2-2; the D gene could be TRBD1 or TRBD2 (5 bases each). The CDR3 consists of 17 residues. Germline loops: CDR1 LGHNA, CDR2 YNFKEQ. V was trimmed by 4 bases and J by 5 bases, leaving 20 bases between them. The CDR3 loop is CASSPGNSGPTTGELFF. The DNA of the CDR3 is TGTGCCAGCAGCCCGGGGAACTCGGGACCCACGACCGGGGAGCTGTTTTTT.

This clonotype has just a few counts. At one end the junction does not follow the germline gene, possibly because of a read error. V usage is TRBV6-5 and J usage is TRBJ1-1; D is unresolved. The germline gives CDR1 MNHEY, CDR2 SVGAGI. The CDR3 has 13 residues. The CDR3 loop reads CASSYSPNTEASF. Here the CDR3 DNA reads TGTGCCAGCAGTTACTCGCCGAACACTGAGGCTTCCTTT.